The next 31 T cell receptor beta chains were all read from a single sample in a study of siplizumab effects on memory and regulatory T cells. For these receptors, no antigen is known. Using immunoSEQ multiplex PCR, the repertoire was profiled, and TCRdb retains in-frame clones only, with some absent. Altogether around 8,000 clones are present, about two fifths being singletons, with the ten largest covering 4.5% to 6%. Coculture of mixed lymphocyte reaction cells was performed at 37°C for under seven days. Sequencing was carried out using CFSE-low (dividing) CD8+ T cells sorted from an allogeneic mixed lymphocyte reaction. Every receptor here comes from a human donor in good health; the cells came from an allogeneic mixed lymphocyte reaction.

This chain joins TRBV7-2 and TRBJ2-7; TRBD2 might be the D (6 bases). The V gene's germline CDR1 is SGHTA and CDR2 FQGNSA. The V and J ends lost 3 bases and 2 bases respectively, with 11 bases between them. The CDR3 is 14 amino acids. CDR3 in DNA: TGTGCCAGCAGCTTCGGACCGGGAGCCTACGAGCAGTACTTC. Translation gives CASSFGPGAYEQYF.

V is TRBV9 and J is TRBJ2-5, with 13 bases lining up with TRBD2. CDR1 SGDLS and CDR2 YYNGEE come from the germline V gene. This CDR3 has 17 amino acids. V lost 3 bases to trimming and J lost 0 bases; unmatched junction nucleotides: 5. This CDR3 reads CASSAGTSGAYQETQYF. The CDR3 nucleotides are TGTGCCAGCAGCGCAGGGACTAGCGGGGCGTACCAAGAGACCCAGTACTTC.

Details on this clone: No conserved phenylalanine or tryptophan ends this CDR3, so it is likely a read error. No DNA is shown, since the ends of the CDR3 on it are uncertain; the CDR3 is the one TCRdb lists. This rearrangement joins TRBV6-6 to TRBJ2-3; the table's TRBD2 call for D was not verified on the DNA. The CDR3 is 8 residues long, counting both termini. The V gene's germline CDR1 is MNHNY and CDR2 SVGAGI (reference sequence). Here the CDR3 reads CASSQRGL.

By share, this clone ranks as medium-sized. The chain recombines TRBV13 with TRBJ2-7; perhaps TRBD1 as D (6 bases). This CDR3 has 14 residues. Trimming shortened V by 5 bases and J by 2 bases, and 13 bases separated the two germline ends. Germline loops: CDR1 PRHDT, CDR2 FYEKMQ (reference sequence). The CDR3 here is CASSPGKGAYEQYF. For the CDR3, the DNA is TGTGCCAGCAGCCCTGGAAAGGGGGCCTACGAGCAGTACTTC.

This clone is medium-sized. The gene calls are TRBV4-1 and TRBJ2-2, with a tentative D call TRBD1 (6 bases). CDR3 length: 16 amino acids. V was cut by 3 bases and J by 3 bases, with 14 bases left in between. CDR1 and CDR2 from the germline V gene are MGHRA and YSYEKL. The CDR3 sequence is CASSHPTDRYTGELFF. As DNA, the CDR3 is TGCGCCAGCAGCCACCCCACGGACAGATACACCGGGGAGCTGTTTTTT.

This clone is judged medium-sized (0.01 to 0.1%). The chain carries TRBV2 and TRBJ2-3, with D unclear. The CDR3 covers 15 residues. From germline, CDR1 is SNHLY and CDR2 FYNNEI. Trimming took off 8 bases at V and 2 bases at J, with 17 bases between the two ends. For the CDR3, the DNA is TGTGCCAGCGGAAGAAGGAGCTCCAACACAGATACGCAGTATTTT. It translates to CASGRRSSNTDTQYF.

V is TRBV19 and J is TRBJ2-1; D remains ambiguous. The CDR3 spans 13 residues. The V gene's germline CDR1 is LNHDA and CDR2 SQIVND (reference sequence). Trimming pared 1 base from V and 5 bases from J, leaving 6 bases between. The CDR3 coding sequence is TGTGCCAGTAGTATAGCGGCCAACAATGAGCAGTTCTTC. It specifies CASSIAANNEQFF. Complete variable domain (other parts from reference TRBV19 and TRBJ2-1): DGGITQSPKYLFRKEGQNVTLSCEQNLNHDAMYWYRQDPGQGLRLIYYSQIVNDFQKGDIAEGYSVSREKKESFPLTVTSAQKNPTAFYLCASSIAANNEQFFGPGTRLTVL.

This sequence joins TRBV11-2 and TRBJ2-2, with unresolved D. The germline V gene has CDR1 SGHAT and CDR2 FQNNGV. The germline V and J ends were trimmed by 5 bases and 5 bases, with 15 bases remaining between them. This CDR3 is built from 15 residues. This CDR3 reads CASSNKIGLTGELFF. The DNA of the CDR3 is TGTGCCAGCAGCAACAAGATTGGCCTGACCGGGGAGCTGTTTTTT.

The rearrangement uses TRBV7-2 and TRBJ2-3, with 9 positions matching TRBD2. Trimming removed 1 base from V and 1 base from J; junction bases left unmatched: 0. The germline V gene has CDR1 SGHTA and CDR2 FQGNSA. The CDR3 sequence is 15 residues long. In DNA, the CDR3 is TGTGCCAGCAGCTTAGTAGCGGGAGGCACAGATACGCAGTATTTT. Its translation is CASSLVAGGTDTQYF.

This chain links TRBV10-2 with TRBJ2-1; TRBD2 aligns across 12 bases. The germline V gene encodes CDR1 WSHSY and CDR2 SAAADI. The CDR3 extends over 15 amino acids. J lost 6 bases, V lost 5 bases, and 5 bases had no gene match. In DNA, the CDR3 is TGCGCCAGCAGTCTAGCGGGAGGGCCGGCCAATGAGCAGTTCTTC. It yields the protein CASSLAGGPANEQFF.

This chain connects TRBV5-8 to TRBJ2-7; D remains unclear. Germline values: CDR1 SGHTS, CDR2 YDEGEE. CDR3 length equals 13 residues. V gave up 4 bases and J gave up 5 bases, with 13 bases separating them. The CDR3 sequence is CASSLVVTHEQYF. CDR3 sequence (DNA): TGTGCCAGCAGCCTCGTCGTAACCCACGAGCAGTACTTC.

This clone was seen only a few times. The chain is built from TRBV4-2 and TRBJ2-2; 7 bases are a match to TRBD2. The CDR3 consists of 17 residues. CDR1 and CDR2 (germline): LGHNA, YNFKEQ. Trimming at V came to 0 bases and at J to 4 bases, leaving 8 bases not matched to a gene. This CDR3 is CASSQDLVGGSTGELFF. As DNA, the CDR3 is TGTGCCAGCAGCCAAGATCTTGTTGGCGGGAGCACCGGGGAGCTGTTTTTT.

By share, this clone ranks as medium-sized (0.01 to 0.1%). The CDR3 DNA reads TGCGCCAGCAGCCAGGTCCTAGGTAGCTCCTACGAGCAGTACTTC. Translating gives CASSQVLGSSYEQYF. This sequence joins TRBV4-1 and TRBJ2-7; no firm D call. This CDR3 spans 15 amino acids. Trimming removed 3 bases at V and 0 bases at J, with 12 bases between. Per the germline V gene, CDR1 is MGHRA and CDR2 is YSYEKL.

By share, this clone ranks as medium-sized. This chain joins TRBV18 and TRBJ2-2, with 7 bases fitting TRBD2. Germline lookup yields CDR1 KGHSH and CDR2 LQKENI. V gave up 3 bases and J gave up 4 bases; unmatched junction bases: 8. The CDR3 is 16 residues long. The CDR3 sequence: CASSPPRGESTGELFF. The CDR3 coding sequence is TGTGCCAGCTCACCTCCCCGGGGGGAGAGCACCGGGGAGCTGTTTTTT. The entire variable domain, with the rest obtained from reference TRBV18 and TRBJ2-2, is as follows: NAGVMQNPRHLVRRRGQEARLRCSPMKGHSHVYWYRQLPEEGLKFMVYLQKENIIDESGMPKERFSAEFPKEGPSILRIQQVVRGDSAAYFCASSPPRGESTGELFFGEGSRLTVL.

By sample share, this clone is medium-sized (0.01 to 0.1%). V and J are TRBV6-1 and TRBJ1-5, with D perhaps TRBD1 (5 bases). Germline V lookup: CDR1 MNHNS, CDR2 SASEGT. V was shortened by 0 bases and J by 3 bases, with 12 bases between the two germline ends. The CDR3 extends over 16 amino acids. The CDR3 region is CASSEAWQGNNQPQHF. The CDR3 region has the DNA TGTGCCAGCAGTGAAGCGTGGCAGGGTAACAATCAGCCCCAGCATTTT.

This clone was detected only a few times. The chain joins TRBV7-9 to TRBJ2-1; 14 nucleotides line up with TRBD2. V lost 5 bases, J lost 7 bases, and 4 bases stayed unmatched. This CDR3 is built from 15 residues. Germline CDR1 SEHNR, CDR2 FQNEAQ (reference sequence). The CDR3 protein is CASSPGLAGVNEQFF. In nucleotides, the CDR3 is TGTGCCAGCAGCCCGGGACTAGCGGGAGTAAATGAGCAGTTCTTC.

The chain couples TRBV5-8 to TRBJ1-2; 7 bases align to TRBD1. The CDR3 is 16 residues long. CDR1 and CDR2 from the germline V gene are SGHTS and YDEGEE. The junction had 15 bases not matched to a gene; V was cut back by 2 bases and J by 8 bases. CDR3 in DNA: TGTGCCAGCAGCTTAGGTGACAGGGCCCCAGACGAAGGCTACACCTTC. As protein: CASSLGDRAPDEGYTF.

The chain has TRBV30 and TRBJ1-6; D uncertain. V was pared by 2 bases and J by 6 bases, with 8 bases between. This CDR3 is built from 13 residues. CDR1 GTSNPN and CDR2 SVGIG come from the germline V gene (reference sequence). CDR3 in DNA: TGTGCCTGGAGTTTAGGCAGTAATTCACCCCTCCACTTT. This gives the protein CAWSLGSNSPLHF.

The rearrangement links TRBV5-4 to TRBJ1-2; 9 bases map to TRBD1. The junction had 7 bases not matched to a gene; V was cut back by 4 bases and J by 3 bases. This CDR3 region has 15 residues. CDR1 is SGHNT, CDR2 YYREEE, per germline (reference sequence). CDR3 DNA sequence: TGTGCCAGCAGCCCAGCTACAGGGGGCGACTATGGCTACACCTTC. Protein: CASSPATGGDYGYTF.

The chain recombines TRBV5-4 with TRBJ2-7, with 9 bases that match TRBD2. The junction had 2 bases not matched to a gene; V was cut back by 4 bases and J by 3 bases. The CDR3 covers 13 residues. The germline V gene has CDR1 SGHNT and CDR2 YYREEE (reference sequence). CDR3 region: CASSEAGGYEQYF. The DNA for the CDR3 is TGTGCCAGCAGCGAAGCGGGAGGCTACGAGCAGTACTTC.

The chain couples TRBV7-3 to TRBJ2-2; 14 nucleotides agree with TRBD2. This CDR3 contains 17 residues. Per germline, CDR1 SGHTA and CDR2 FQGTGA. The V segment lost 5 bases and the J segment 7 bases; nucleotides outside the gene matches: 9. The CDR3 DNA is TGTGCCAGCAGCCTCGGACTAGCGGGAGGATCACGCGGGGAGCTGTTTTTT. Protein product: CASSLGLAGGSRGELFF.

The rearrangement joins TRBV4-1 to TRBJ1-1; D remains unclear. CDR1 MGHRA and CDR2 YSYEKL come from the germline V gene. CDR3 length: 15 amino acids. Trimming left V 1 base short and J 1 base short, with 10 bases between. CDR3 protein: CASSQASLGNTEAFF. The CDR3 DNA reads as TGCGCCAGCAGCCAAGCTTCGTTGGGGAACACTGAAGCTTTCTTT.

This clone was seen more than once but under ten times. The V gene is TRBV5-1, the J gene TRBJ1-3; 12 nucleotides line up with TRBD1. The CDR3 covers 17 residues. Losses at the gene ends were 2 bases for V and 0 bases for J; bases not matched to a gene: 3. CDR1 SGHRS and CDR2 YFSETQ come from the germline V gene. The CDR3 sequence: CASSFGTGGLSGNTIYF. The CDR3 DNA sequence: TGCGCCAGCAGCTTCGGGACAGGGGGCCTCTCTGGAAACACCATATATTTT.

Judged by abundance, this clone is medium-sized (0.01 to 0.1%). This rearrangement joins TRBV28 to TRBJ1-2; TRBD1 matches at 9 bases. The germline V gene encodes CDR1 MDHEN and CDR2 SYDVKM. The CDR3 sequence is 15 residues long. Trimming took 2 bases from V and 3 from J; bases not matched to a gene: 4. For the CDR3, the DNA is TGTGCCAGCAGTTTACCGCGGACAGGGGACTATGGCTACACCTTC. This codes for CASSLPRTGDYGYTF.

The chain employs TRBV4-3 and TRBJ1-1; 7 bases agree with TRBD1. The CDR3 extends over 16 amino acids. Germline V lookup: CDR1 LGHNA, CDR2 YSLEER. Losses at the gene ends were 0 bases for V and 3 bases for J; bases not matched to a gene: 7. The DNA of the CDR3 is TGCGCCAGCAGCCAAGATCGAGGCAGGGGGGACACTGAAGCTTTCTTT. Protein sequence: CASSQDRGRGDTEAFF.

The rearrangement links TRBV11-2 to TRBJ2-1; either TRBD1 or TRBD2 may supply D (7 bases each). Germline-derived CDR1 and CDR2 are SGHAT and FQNNGV. The CDR3 has 17 amino acids. Trimming took 5 bases from V and 1 from J, leaving 18 bases between them. Written as DNA, the CDR3 is TGTGCCAGCAGCACCAGGGGGGGGACTTTTTCCTACAATGAGCAGTTCTTC. Encoded protein: CASSTRGGTFSYNEQFF.

Ten or more counts support this clone. The chain has TRBV2 and TRBJ2-5; 9 nucleotides match TRBD1. The CDR3 is 15 amino acids. Germline V gives CDR1 SNHLY, CDR2 FYNNEI. With 4 bases clipped from V and 1 base from J, the junction kept 4 bases outside the gene matches. CDR3 protein: CASSARTGVQETQYF. The DNA for the CDR3 is TGTGCCAGCAGTGCCCGGACAGGGGTCCAAGAGACCCAGTACTTC.

In this sample, this clone is medium-sized. J is TRBJ2-1 and V is TRBV10-3; TRBD2 aligns across 10 bases. This CDR3 spans 18 amino acids. The V gene's germline CDR1 is ENHRY and CDR2 SYGVKD. V dropped 2 bases and J dropped 8; count of bases not matched to a gene: 15. In DNA form, the CDR3 reads TGTGCCATCAGTGAGATAGTGATGGGGCTAGCGGGAGAAGATGAGCAGTTCTTC. As protein: CAISEIVMGLAGEDEQFF.

By share of the sample, this clone is medium-sized. V is TRBV29-1 and J is TRBJ2-2; D gene uncertain. The germline CDR1 and CDR2 sequences are SQVTM and ANQGSEA. This CDR3 spans 12 amino acids. Trimming left V 4 bases short and J 3 bases short, with 6 bases between. CDR3: CSVVGYTGELFF. The CDR3 DNA sequence: TGCAGCGTTGTGGGGTACACCGGGGAGCTGTTTTTT.

This chain connects TRBV7-9 to TRBJ2-7; D might be TRBD2 (5 bases). CDR3 length: 12 residues. Trimming pared 1 base from V and 5 bases from J, leaving 6 bases between. CDR1 is SEHNR and CDR2 is FQNEAQ in the germline V gene (reference sequence). The CDR3 DNA follows: TGTGCCAGCAGCTTAGTTAGCGACGAGCAGTACTTC. This codes for CASSLVSDEQYF.

In its sample, this clone is medium-sized. CDR3 sequence (DNA): TGTGCCAGCAGCACCGGGACAGGGGACTACGAGCAGTACTTC. It is translated as CASSTGTGDYEQYF. This sequence joins TRBV7-6 and TRBJ2-7; 10 nucleotides line up with TRBD1. Germline lookup yields CDR1 SGHVS and CDR2 FNYEAQ. This CDR3 has 14 amino acids. The V segment lost 5 bases and the J segment 3 bases; nucleotides outside the gene matches: 4.